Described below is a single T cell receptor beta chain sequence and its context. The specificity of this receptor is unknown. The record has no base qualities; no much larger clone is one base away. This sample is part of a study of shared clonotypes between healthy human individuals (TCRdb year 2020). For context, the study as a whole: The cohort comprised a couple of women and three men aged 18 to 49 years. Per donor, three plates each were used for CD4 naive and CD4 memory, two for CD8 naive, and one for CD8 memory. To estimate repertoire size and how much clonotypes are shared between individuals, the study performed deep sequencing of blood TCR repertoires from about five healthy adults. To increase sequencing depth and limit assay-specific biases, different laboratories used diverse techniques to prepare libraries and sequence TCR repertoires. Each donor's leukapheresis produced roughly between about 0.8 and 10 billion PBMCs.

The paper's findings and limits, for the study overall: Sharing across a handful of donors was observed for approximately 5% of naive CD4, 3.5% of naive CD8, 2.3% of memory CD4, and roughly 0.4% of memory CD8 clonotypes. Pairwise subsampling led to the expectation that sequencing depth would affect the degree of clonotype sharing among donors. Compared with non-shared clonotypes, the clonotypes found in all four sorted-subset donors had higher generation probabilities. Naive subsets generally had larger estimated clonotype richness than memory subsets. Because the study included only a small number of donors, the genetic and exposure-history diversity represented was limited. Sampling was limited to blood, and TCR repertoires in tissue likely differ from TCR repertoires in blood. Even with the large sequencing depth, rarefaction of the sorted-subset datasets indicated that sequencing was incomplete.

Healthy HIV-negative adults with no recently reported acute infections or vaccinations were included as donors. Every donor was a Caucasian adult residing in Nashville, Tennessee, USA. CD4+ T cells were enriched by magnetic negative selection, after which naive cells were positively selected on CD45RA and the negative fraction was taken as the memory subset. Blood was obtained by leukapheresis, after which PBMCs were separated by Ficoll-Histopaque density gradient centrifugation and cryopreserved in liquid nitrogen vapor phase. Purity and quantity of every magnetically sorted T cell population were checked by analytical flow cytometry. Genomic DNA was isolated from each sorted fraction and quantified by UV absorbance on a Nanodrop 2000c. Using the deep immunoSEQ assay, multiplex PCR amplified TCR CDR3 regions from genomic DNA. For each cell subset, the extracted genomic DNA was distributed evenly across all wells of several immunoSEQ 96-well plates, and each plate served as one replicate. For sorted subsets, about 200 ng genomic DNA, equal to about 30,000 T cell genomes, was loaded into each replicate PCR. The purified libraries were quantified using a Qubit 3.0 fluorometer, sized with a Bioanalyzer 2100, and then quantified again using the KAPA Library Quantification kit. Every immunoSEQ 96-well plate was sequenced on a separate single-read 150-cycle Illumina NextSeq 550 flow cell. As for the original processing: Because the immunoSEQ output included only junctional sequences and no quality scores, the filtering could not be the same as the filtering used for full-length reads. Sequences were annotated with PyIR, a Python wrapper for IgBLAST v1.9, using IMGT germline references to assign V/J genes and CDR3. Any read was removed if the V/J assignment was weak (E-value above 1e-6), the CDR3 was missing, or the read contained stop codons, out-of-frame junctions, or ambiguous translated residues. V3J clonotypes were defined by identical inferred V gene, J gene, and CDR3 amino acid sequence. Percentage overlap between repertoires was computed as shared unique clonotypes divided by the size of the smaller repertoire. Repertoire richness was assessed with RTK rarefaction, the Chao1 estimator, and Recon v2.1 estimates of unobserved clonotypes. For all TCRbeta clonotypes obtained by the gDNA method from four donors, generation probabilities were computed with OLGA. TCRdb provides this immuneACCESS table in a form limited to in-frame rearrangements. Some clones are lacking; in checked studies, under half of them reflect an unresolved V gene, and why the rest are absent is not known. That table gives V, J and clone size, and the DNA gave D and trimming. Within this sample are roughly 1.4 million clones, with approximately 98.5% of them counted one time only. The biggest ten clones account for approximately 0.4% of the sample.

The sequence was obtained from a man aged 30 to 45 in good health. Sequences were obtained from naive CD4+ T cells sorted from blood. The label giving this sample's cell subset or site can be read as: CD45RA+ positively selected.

Read as DNA, the sequence is TGCGCCAGCAGGCCCCTCCGGGGGAGGCATGAGCAGTTCTTC. It translates to CASRPLRGRHEQFF. The rearrangement combines TRBV5-1 with TRBJ2-1; 6 matching bases give a weak D call of TRBD2. Per the germline V gene, SGHRS is the CDR1 and YFSETQ is the CDR2. Including cysteine and phenylalanine, the CDR3 has 14 amino acids. Here the CDR3 DNA is all that survives: 42 bases in frame from base 1. V was cut back by 5 bases and J by 8 bases, leaving a gap of 17 bases between them.